One and the same sample provided the 27 T cell receptor beta chains below, sequenced in a study of T cell repertoires in cytomegalovirus infection. For these TCRs, the target antigens are not known. TCRdb reanalysed the reads using MiXCR and keeps one entry per CDR3 protein. The sample has hundreds of thousands of distinct CDR3 sequences; around a third are singletons. Here the sequenced sample was cultured PBMCs, taken from culture after CMV antigen stimulation. The receptors shown here come from a human donor in good health (CMV status not recorded). Some clones in this sample may be carry-over from other donors' samples.

This clonotype was recorded a few times. The chain has TRBV7-9 and TRBJ2-3; no reliable D call. The CDR3 consists of 16 residues. With 5 bases removed from V and 1 base from J, the gap between germline ends came to 16 bases. CDR1 and CDR2 from the germline V gene are SEHNR and FQNEAQ (reference sequence). DNA of the CDR3: TGTGCCAGCAGCCCCCGCGAGTCTCACGGCACAGATACGCAGTATTTT. Its translation is CASSPRESHGTDTQYF.

This clonotype was detected a few times. The V call is TRBV19, the J call TRBJ2-1; D is undetermined. The CDR3 has 15 residues. V dropped 2 bases and J dropped 2 bases, with 10 bases sitting between them. The germline V gene has CDR1 LNHDA and CDR2 SQIVND (reference sequence). The CDR3 nucleotides are TGTGCCAGTAGTATATCGAGGATGACCTACAATGAGCAGTTCTTC. It specifies CASSISRMTYNEQFF.

This clonotype was picked up one time. This chain connects TRBV6-5 to TRBJ2-2, with 9 bases identical to TRBD2. The CDR3 length is 14 residues. CDR1 and CDR2 (germline): MNHEY, SVGAGI. V shed 6 bases and J 7 bases; nucleotides not matched to a gene: 6. The CDR3 DNA reads as TGTGCCAGCAGGATAGCGGGAGTGGGCGGGGAGCTGTTTTTT. It codes for CASRIAGVGGELFF.

This clonotype was seen only a few times. The V gene is TRBV28, the J gene TRBJ2-7, with D unresolved. Trimming shortened V by 2 bases and J by 2 bases, and 4 bases separated the two germline ends. Germline V gene lookup returns CDR1 MDHEN and CDR2 SYDVKM. The CDR3 loop spans 12 amino acids. The CDR3 protein is CASSLMAYEQYF. CDR3 nucleotides: TGTGCCAGCAGTTTAATGGCCTACGAGCAGTACTTC.

A word on this clonotype: One base away lies a much larger clone, so this may be a sequencing read error. The chain carries TRBV7-2 and TRBJ2-3, with a possible D match to TRBD2 (6 bases). V dropped 4 bases and J dropped 5 bases, with 19 bases sitting between them. Germline V gene data show CDR1 as SGHTA and CDR2 as FQGNSA. This CDR3 has 16 amino acids. DNA for the CDR3: TGTGCCAGCAGCTGGGATAGCGGCCCCGCGGTAGATACGCAGTATTTT. Its protein is CASSWDSGPAVDTQYF.

This clonotype was recorded at least ten times. The gene calls are TRBV12-3 or TRBV12-4 and TRBJ2-2, with a weak D call TRBD1 (6 bases). CDR3 length: 14 amino acids. V was pared by 4 bases and J by 2 bases, with 8 bases between. CDR3 in amino acids: CASSSGTNTGELFF. The CDR3 nucleotides are TGTGCCAGCAGTTCAGGGACAAACACCGGGGAGCTGTTTTTT.

This clonotype has a handful of counts. V is TRBV5-6 and J is TRBJ1-1, with no clear D. The ends were cut back, 2 bases at V and 0 bases at J, with 8 bases in the middle. The CDR3 has 14 residues. CDR1 and CDR2 (germline): SGHDT, YYEEEE. The DNA of the CDR3 is TGTGCCAGCAGCTTAGGGTACCTGAACACTGAAGCTTTCTTT. This gives the protein CASSLGYLNTEAFF. Drawing the rest from reference TRBV5-6 and TRBJ1-1, the complete variable domain is DAGVTQSPTHLIKTRGQQVTLRCSPKSGHDTVSWYQQALGQGPQFIFQYYEEEERQRGNFPDRFSGHQFPNYSSELNVNALLLGDSALYLCASSLGYLNTEAFFGQGTRLTVV.

The rearrangement uses TRBV12-3 or TRBV12-4 and TRBJ2-2; the D is unclear. The CDR3 contains 14 residues. Trimming removed 6 bases at V and 10 bases at J, with 18 bases between. DNA of the CDR3: TGTGCCAGCAGCTTACATGGGTCTAACGAGGAGCTGTTTTTT. Its translation is CASSLHGSNEELFF.

This CDR3 is CATQERVETQYF. DNA for the CDR3: TGTGCCACTCAGGAAAGGGTAGAGACCCAGTACTTC. The chain carries TRBV28 and TRBJ2-5; D not certain. V was clipped by 10 bases and J by 4 bases, with 13 bases between them. The CDR3 spans 12 residues. The germline V gene has CDR1 MDHEN and CDR2 SYDVKM.

This clonotype showed up just a few times. The rearrangement joins TRBV28 to TRBJ1-3, with TRBD1 matching 9 bases. The CDR3 length is 19 residues. The J segment lost 5 bases and the V segment lost 2 bases, leaving 16 bases of the junction unmatched. Germline V gene lookup returns CDR1 MDHEN and CDR2 SYDVKM. The CDR3 is CASSLPPLGQGQIRNTIYF. The CDR3, as DNA: TGTGCCAGCAGTTTACCCCCGCTGGGACAGGGCCAAATCAGAAACACCATATATTTT.

This chain joins TRBV27 and TRBJ2-7; 7 nucleotides align to TRBD1. Germline V gene sequence: CDR1 MNHEY, CDR2 SMNVEV (reference sequence). V lost 6 bases and J lost 7; bases outside the gene matches: 12. The CDR3 is 14 residues long. The CDR3 DNA reads as TGTGCCAGCAGGGGACAGCCATCCTTAGGAGAGCAGTACTTC. Translation gives CASRGQPSLGEQYF.

The chain combines TRBV10-3 with TRBJ1-4; D unresolved. Germline loops: CDR1 ENHRY, CDR2 SYGVKD. The ends were cut back, 5 bases at V and 7 bases at J, with 17 bases in the middle. The CDR3 is 15 residues long. This CDR3 is CAISPSGNRGEKLFF. For the CDR3, the DNA is TGTGCCATCAGTCCCTCCGGGAACCGGGGTGAAAAACTGTTTTTT.

The genes are TRBV7-9 and TRBJ2-1, with D tentatively TRBD2 (6 bases). V lost 2 bases, J lost 7 bases, and 15 bases lay in between. The CDR3 sequence is 15 residues long. Germline V lookup: CDR1 SEHNR, CDR2 FQNEAQ (reference sequence). CDR3 sequence: CASSLRWEAGNEQFF. CDR3 nucleotides: TGTGCCAGCAGCTTAAGGTGGGAGGCTGGGAATGAGCAGTTCTTC.

This clonotype was seen many times. The V and J genes are TRBV7-2 and TRBJ1-6; a possible D gene is TRBD1 (5 bases). CDR1 is SGHTA and CDR2 is FQGNSA in the germline V gene. Trimming pared 5 bases from V and 5 bases from J, leaving 16 bases between. This CDR3 has 16 amino acids. The DNA of the CDR3 is TGTGCCAGCAGCCGAACACCGGGACCCAATAATTCACCCCTCCACTTT. Protein sequence: CASSRTPGPNNSPLHF.

This chain connects TRBV7-9 to TRBJ2-1; D gene ambiguous. V lost 2 bases and J 8 bases, leaving 4 bases between the germline ends. Germline CDR1 and CDR2: SEHNR and FQNEAQ (reference sequence). This CDR3 comprises 11 residues. The CDR3 nucleotides are TGTGCCAGCAGCTTATTCTATGAGCAGTTCTTC. Its protein is CASSLFYEQFF.

This clonotype appeared a few times. The chain links TRBV5-1 to TRBJ1-2; 9 bases map to TRBD1. The germline CDR1 and CDR2 sequences are SGHRS and YFSETQ. The CDR3 has 16 residues. V lost 4 bases, J lost 4 bases, and 11 bases stayed unmatched. In nucleotides, the CDR3 is TGCGCCAGCAGCGCTGGACAGGGGTCAAGGTCCTATGGCTACACCTTC. Amino acid sequence: CASSAGQGSRSYGYTF.

This clonotype is a singleton in its sample. This may be a read error, as it is one base from a much larger clone. The chain combines TRBV7-4 with TRBJ1-1; D ambiguous. Germline V gene data show CDR1 as SGHVT and CDR2 as SQSDAQ. Trimming took off 7 bases at V and 1 base at J, with 10 bases between the two ends. This CDR3 contains 13 residues. Here the CDR3 DNA reads TGTGCCAGCATTTGGACGGGGAACACTGAAGCTTTCTTT. Translating it yields CASIWTGNTEAFF. The full variable domain, its missing parts supplied by reference TRBV7-4 and TRBJ1-1, is GAGVSQSPRYKVAKRGRDVALRCDSISGHVTLYWYRQTLGQGSEVLTYSQSDAQRDKSGRPSGRFSAERPERSVSTLKIQRTEQGDSAVYLCASIWTGNTEAFFGQGTRLTVV.

This clonotype is a singleton in its sample. Just one base apart from a much larger clone, this may be a read error. A read error is likely, as this CDR3 ends without the conserved phenylalanine or tryptophan. The chain uses TRBV7-6 and TRBJ2-3, with D possibly being TRBD2 (5 bases). CDR1 and CDR2 (germline): SGHVS, FNYEAQ. With 0 bases removed from V and 3 bases from J, the gap between germline ends came to 10 bases. The CDR3 extends over 15 amino acids. CDR3 in DNA: TGTGCCAGCAGCTTAGCGGGAGAACGAACAGATACGCAGTATTAT. It codes for CASSLAGERTDTQYY.

This clonotype showed up just a few times. The V gene is TRBV7-2, the J gene TRBJ2-1, with D unresolved. This CDR3 has 13 amino acids. Germline loops: CDR1 SGHTA, CDR2 FQGNSA. V shed 4 bases and J shed 6 bases, with 10 bases lying between them. The CDR3 spells CASSWMDRNEQFF. CDR3 nucleotide sequence: TGTGCCAGCAGCTGGATGGACCGCAATGAGCAGTTCTTC. Drawing the rest from reference TRBV7-2 and TRBJ2-1, the complete variable domain is GAGVSQSPSNKVTEKGKDVELRCDPISGHTALYWYRQSLGQGLEFLIYFQGNSAPDKSGLPSDRFSAERTGGSVSTLTIQRTQQEDSAVYLCASSWMDRNEQFFGPGTRLTVL.

This clonotype was counted a few times. V is TRBV28 and J is TRBJ2-7; TRBD2 agrees at 8 bases. The CDR3 runs to 17 residues. V lost 5 bases to trimming and J lost 2 bases; unmatched junction nucleotides: 14. Germline V gene lookup returns CDR1 MDHEN and CDR2 SYDVKM. Here the CDR3 DNA reads TGTGCCAGCAGTCCACCTACTAGCGGATCCAGCACCTACGAGCAGTACTTC. This codes for CASSPPTSGSSTYEQYF.

A few counts support this clonotype. CDR3 bases: TGTGCCAGCAGTTACTCCTCAGGGTGGGACTTAGGGTACAATGAGCAGTTCTTC. Translated, it gives CASSYSSGWDLGYNEQFF. This rearrangement joins TRBV6-6 to TRBJ2-1; D may be TRBD2 (6 bases). Trimming removed 0 bases from V and 4 bases from J, with 19 bases in between. The germline CDR1 and CDR2 sequences are MNHNY and SVGAGI (reference sequence). This CDR3 is 18 amino acids long.

This chain joins TRBV28 and TRBJ2-2, with D unresolved. The CDR3 loop spans 13 amino acids. Germline V CDR1 and CDR2: MDHEN, SYDVKM. V was trimmed by 6 bases and J by 6 bases, leaving 11 bases between them. CDR3 nucleotides: TGTGCCAGCAGCCCTCAAGGAGCCGGGGAGCTGTTTTTT. This gives the protein CASSPQGAGELFF.

The V call is TRBV28, the J call TRBJ1-5; D unclear. Trimming removed 6 bases from V and 5 bases from J, with 11 bases in between. Germline values: CDR1 MDHEN, CDR2 SYDVKM. The length of the CDR3 is 13 residues. DNA for the CDR3: TGTGCCAGCAGGTCTGCGGTTCATCAGCCCCAGCATTTT. It encodes CASRSAVHQPQHF. Complete variable domain (other parts from reference TRBV28 and TRBJ1-5): DVKVTQSSRYLVKRTGEKVFLECVQDMDHENMFWYRQDPGLGLRLIYFSYDVKMKEKGDIPEGYSVSREKKERFSLILESASTNQTSMYLCASRSAVHQPQHFGDGTRLSIL.

Only a few counts were recorded for this clonotype. The rearrangement joins TRBV19 to TRBJ1-2; D is possibly TRBD1 (6 bases). The CDR3 covers 13 residues. In germline, CDR1 is LNHDA, CDR2 SQIVND (reference sequence). Trimming took 4 bases from V and 8 from J, leaving 14 bases between them. As DNA, the CDR3 is TGTGCCAGTAGTACCTCAACAGGGTACGGCTACACCTTC. Encoded protein: CASSTSTGYGYTF.

The V and J genes are TRBV19 and TRBJ2-1, with 10 bases identical to TRBD2. The CDR3 consists of 18 residues. Per the germline V gene, CDR1 is LNHDA and CDR2 is SQIVND (reference sequence). The ends lost 4 bases at V and 3 bases at J; junction bases unmatched: 12. The CDR3 coding sequence is TGTGCCAGTAGTAGGCTAGCGGGAGCCCCCGGGGGCTACAATGAGCAGTTCTTC. It encodes CASSRLAGAPGGYNEQFF.

In this sample, this clonotype turned up a few times. The V call is TRBV4-1, the J call TRBJ1-4, with D tentatively TRBD1 (5 bases). CDR3 size: 15 residues. Germline V CDR1 and CDR2: MGHRA, YSYEKL. With 1 base removed from V and 8 bases from J, the gap between germline ends came to 14 bases. In nucleotides, the CDR3 is TGCGCCAGCAGCCAAGGGACACTCGAGGAGGAAAAACTGTTTTTT. Its protein is CASSQGTLEEEKLFF.

This clonotype showed up just a few times. This sequence joins TRBV28 and TRBJ1-5, with TRBD1 matching 11 bases. Germline V gives CDR1 MDHEN, CDR2 SYDVKM. With V trimmed by 4 bases and J by 7 bases, 6 bases remained unmatched. CDR3 length: 15 amino acids. CDR3 nucleotide sequence: TGTGCCAGCAGTTCCCCGGGACAGGGGGGCCAGCCCCAGCATTTT. This sequence encodes CASSSPGQGGQPQHF.